This entry concerns a single TCR beta chain. The assay was immunoSEQ multiplex PCR, and TCRdb's table has in-frame clones only and misses some. This sample has under 95,000 clones, with around 80% found just once. CDR3 length: 13 residues. Germline V CDR1 and CDR2: MNHEY, SMNVEV (reference sequence). The V gene end was trimmed by 7 bases and the J gene end by 4 bases; junction bases not matched to a gene: 3. The source of the sample is a study of blood T cell repertoires in COVID-19. The overall study: The United States, Italy and Spain supplied acute and convalescent COVID-19 samples. Sources were T cells, B-cell-depleted T cells, or PBMCs; the material itself was cDNA or gDNA.

Sequenced sample: peripheral blood. The chain combines TRBV27 with TRBJ1-4; 7 nucleotides align to TRBD1. The origin of this receptor is a man aged 60 to 69 with active or convalescent COVID-19. For the CDR3, the DNA is TGTGCCAGCAAAGGACAGGTTAATGAAAAACTGTTTTTT. Residues: CASKGQVNEKLFF.